The next 11 T cell receptor beta chains were all read from a single sample in a study of beta chain features in type 1 diabetes (dated 2018 in TCRdb). The method behind the library was the immunoSEQ multiplex PCR assay. The entire isolated RNA was reverse transcribed using the High Capacity cDNA Reverse Transcription Kit, and thus expressed TCRB transcripts were sequenced. What TCRdb holds here is the immuneACCESS table cut down to in-frame rearrangements. Part of the clones is not present; checked against another copy, under half of the missing clones reflect an unresolved V gene, and the others are unexplained. This sample holds 110,000 to 150,000 clones; 6.9% were observed only once. The ten top clones hold about 1.3% of the sample. Sample: central memory CD4+ T cells from blood. The receptors shown here come from a woman in her twenties or thirties in good health.

The J gene is TRBJ1-4, the V gene TRBV5-1, with 11 bases identical to TRBD1. Trimming at V came to 4 bases and at J to 7 bases, leaving 3 bases not matched to a gene. This CDR3 comprises 14 residues. CDR1 is SGHRS and CDR2 is YFSETQ in the germline V gene. The CDR3 bases are TGCGCCAGCAGCGGACAGGGGGCGGCTGAAAAACTGTTTTTT. Protein: CASSGQGAAEKLFF.

This clone was seen more than once but under ten times. The DNA for the CDR3 is TGTGCCTGGAGAGGTCTCCTAGCTAGAGACAATGAGCAGTTCTTC. This codes for CAWRGLLARDNEQFF. The chain carries TRBV30 and TRBJ2-1; D might be TRBD2 (5 bases). Trimming took 3 bases from V and 5 from J, leaving 17 bases between them. CDR1 and CDR2 (germline): GTSNPN, SVGIG (reference sequence). CDR3 length: 15 amino acids.

This clone was counted ten times or more. The chain recombines TRBV7-9 with TRBJ2-5; tentative D call: TRBD1 (5 bases). Trimming pared 0 bases from V and 5 bases from J, leaving 13 bases between. This CDR3 has 15 residues. The germline gives CDR1 SEHNR, CDR2 FQNEAQ (reference sequence). For the CDR3, the DNA is TGTGCCAGCAGCTTAGCTAGGTCTCGACAGGAGACCCAGTACTTC. This codes for CASSLARSRQETQYF.

This clone was observed at least ten times. The V and J genes are TRBV9 and TRBJ2-5, with 8 bases lining up with TRBD2. Germline trimming cut 0 bases from V and 0 bases from J; bases unmatched to any gene: 1. The germline CDR1 and CDR2 sequences are SGDLS and YYNGEE. The CDR3 loop spans 15 amino acids. As DNA, the CDR3 is TGTGCCAGCAGCGTAGGGGGACTAGACCAAGAGACCCAGTACTTC. As protein: CASSVGGLDQETQYF.

This clone has at least ten counts. This chain connects TRBV5-4 to TRBJ2-3; TRBD1 matches 8 bases. This CDR3 is built from 15 residues. CDR1 and CDR2 from the germline V gene are SGHNT and YYREEE (reference sequence). V lost 4 bases to trimming and J lost 6 bases; unmatched junction nucleotides: 10. CDR3 loop: CASSGRGQGPDTQYF. The CDR3 nucleotides read TGTGCCAGCAGCGGGCGCGGACAGGGACCCGATACGCAGTATTTT.

This clone was detected ten times or more. V gene TRBV28 combines with J gene TRBJ1-2; possible D gene TRBD1, 6 bases. Germline-derived CDR1 and CDR2 are MDHEN and SYDVKM. Deletions cut 5 bases from V and 8 bases from J, with 15 bases between. The CDR3 loop spans 13 amino acids. The CDR3 loop is CASSLPGQGGYTF. The DNA for the CDR3 is TGTGCCAGCAGTCTGCCGGGACAAGGGGGCTACACCTTC.

The chain combines TRBV6-6 with TRBJ1-2; a weak D match, TRBD1 (6 bases). Trimming left V 6 bases short and J 8 bases short, with 16 bases between. The CDR3 covers 13 residues. From germline, CDR1 is MNHNY and CDR2 SVGAGI (reference sequence). The CDR3 region has the DNA TGTGCCAGCAGCCCTATGGGGGCGCGAGGCTACACCTTC. Encoded protein: CASSPMGARGYTF.

This clone was counted ten times or more. The rearrangement uses TRBV7-9 and TRBJ2-1; 7 nucleotides match TRBD2. Germline assignment: CDR1 SEHNR and CDR2 FQNEAQ (reference sequence). CDR3 size: 15 residues. V lost 5 bases to trimming and J lost 3 bases; unmatched junction nucleotides: 7. This chain's CDR3 is CASSPRPSGYNEQFF. CDR3 coding DNA: TGTGCCAGCAGCCCCCGGCCTAGCGGCTACAATGAGCAGTTCTTC.

This clone has a count of ten or more. This chain links TRBV20-1 with TRBJ2-1; tentative D call: TRBD2 (5 bases). V was trimmed by 6 bases and J by 9 bases, leaving 12 bases between them. Germline values: CDR1 DFQATT, CDR2 SNEGSKA (reference sequence). The CDR3 runs to 11 residues. The chain's CDR3 is CSAPLESEQFF. CDR3 sequence (DNA): TGCAGTGCCCCACTAGAGTCTGAGCAGTTCTTC.

This clone has only a few counts. The chain combines TRBV7-2 with TRBJ2-5; 7 nucleotides align to TRBD2. V was pared by 6 bases and J by 5 bases, with 6 bases of the junction left unmatched. CDR1 SGHTA and CDR2 FQGNSA come from the germline V gene. The CDR3 length is 13 residues. DNA for the CDR3: TGTGCCAGCAGTCGTAGCGGGTACGAGACCCAGTACTTC. Amino acids: CASSRSGYETQYF. Combining the CDR3 with reference TRBV7-2 and TRBJ2-5 gives the whole variable domain GAGVSQSPSNKVTEKGKDVELRCDPISGHTALYWYRQSLGQGLEFLIYFQGNSAPDKSGLPSDRFSAERTGGSVSTLTIQRTQQEDSAVYLCASSRSGYETQYFGPGTRLLVL.

This clone was counted between two and nine times. V usage is TRBV7-6 and J usage is TRBJ2-1, with D perhaps matching TRBD2 (6 bases). The CDR3 consists of 12 residues. V was cut by 5 bases and J by 7 bases, with 9 bases left in between. CDR1 is SGHVS, CDR2 FNYEAQ, per germline. This CDR3 is CASSAEGNEQFF. The DNA of the CDR3 is TGTGCCAGCAGCGCGGAGGGGAATGAGCAGTTCTTC. Filled out from reference TRBV7-6 and TRBJ2-1, the complete variable domain reads GAGVSQSPRYKVTKRGQDVALRCDPISGHVSLYWYRQALGQGPEFLTYFNYEAQQDKSGLPNDRFSAERPEGSISTLTIQRTEQRDSAMYRCASSAEGNEQFFGPGTRLTVL.